One sample yielded the 10 T cell receptor beta chains listed below, sequenced in a study of control samples from healthy donors and cancer patients (dated by TCRdb to the early 2020s). Library method: the immunoSEQ multiplex PCR assay. The table comes from immuneACCESS by way of TCRdb, which keeps in-frame sequences with V and J called. Part of the clones is missing from these tables; in studies checked, under half for an unresolved V gene and the rest for unknown reasons. This sample gives fewer than 95,000 clones in total; 70% to 90% of them show up just once. The ten most abundant clones make up about 1.3% of the sample. Sequenced material: blood. Source of these receptors: a woman in her 50s in good health.

A few counts support this clone. The chain joins TRBV6-1 to TRBJ1-1, with D perhaps matching TRBD1 (5 bases). The germline CDR1 and CDR2 sequences are MNHNS and SASEGT. This CDR3 is built from 14 residues. The ends were cut back, 1 base at V and 4 bases at J, with 10 bases in the middle. The CDR3 nucleotides are TGTGCCAGCAGTGAAGGGACGGGGGGCACTGAAGCTTTCTTT. It translates to CASSEGTGGTEAFF.

This chain connects TRBV15 to TRBJ2-5; 12 positions match TRBD2. Per germline, CDR1 LNHNV and CDR2 YYDKDF (reference sequence). This CDR3 has 18 amino acids. After removal of 1 base from V and 5 bases from J, the junction contained 11 bases not matched to a gene. This CDR3 reads CATSRGASGGAWGETQYF. CDR3 nucleotides: TGTGCCACCAGCAGAGGGGCTAGCGGGGGGGCCTGGGGGGAGACCCAGTACTTC.

The CDR3 loop reads CASSFGTGGSNQPQHF. CDR3 DNA sequence: TGTGCCAGCAGTTTCGGAACAGGGGGCAGCAATCAGCCCCAGCATTTT. The chain has TRBV28 and TRBJ1-5; 9 bases align to TRBD1. The CDR3 consists of 16 residues. V lost 3 bases to trimming and J lost 1 base; unmatched junction nucleotides: 4. Germline V gene lookup returns CDR1 MDHEN and CDR2 SYDVKM.

The chain carries TRBV5-6 and TRBJ1-2; D unclear. CDR1 and CDR2 (germline): SGHDT, YYEEEE. Between the trimmed V and J ends, which lost 2 bases and 6 bases, there was a span of 11 bases. CDR3 length: 13 residues. CDR3 bases: TGTGCCAGCAGCTTCAAAGCACCTAATGGCTACACCTTC. It encodes CASSFKAPNGYTF.

This clone has just one count. The chain has TRBV10-3 and TRBJ1-2; no definite D call. With 6 bases removed from V and 6 bases from J, the gap between germline ends came to 14 bases. Looked up from germline, CDR1 is ENHRY and CDR2 is SYGVKD. This CDR3 is built from 13 residues. CDR3 sequence (DNA): TGTGCCATCAGGAGTCGGGCGGAAGATGGCTACACCTTC. This codes for CAIRSRAEDGYTF.

V gene TRBV28 combines with J gene TRBJ2-3; 8 bases are shared with TRBD1. This CDR3 comprises 14 residues. The J segment lost 3 bases and the V segment lost 5 bases, leaving 4 bases of the junction unmatched. CDR1 and CDR2 (germline): MDHEN, SYDVKM. CDR3 protein: CASSTQGGTDTQYF. CDR3 bases: TGTGCCAGCAGTACACAGGGGGGAACAGATACGCAGTATTTT.

This clone was detected a few times. The chain joins TRBV11-2 to TRBJ2-1, with TRBD2 matching 8 bases. The V segment lost 5 bases and the J segment 1 base; nucleotides outside the gene matches: 4. The germline V gene encodes CDR1 SGHAT and CDR2 FQNNGV. This CDR3 is 15 amino acids long. The CDR3 DNA reads as TGTGCCAGCAGCACCACTAGCGGATCCTACAATGAGCAGTTCTTC. Translating it yields CASSTTSGSYNEQFF. The whole variable domain, remainder taken from reference TRBV11-2 and TRBJ2-1, is EAGVAQSPRYKIIEKRQSVAFWCNPISGHATLYWYQQILGQGPKLLIQFQNNGVVDDSQLPKDRFSAERLKGVDSTLKIQPAKLEDSAVYLCASSTTSGSYNEQFFGPGTRLTVL.

For this clone: The same CDR3 also results from other DNA sequences found in this sample. The V call is TRBV7-9, the J call TRBJ2-3; possible D gene TRBD2, 6 bases. Trimming took off 2 bases at V and 1 base at J, with 10 bases between the two ends. Germline V lookup: CDR1 SEHNR, CDR2 FQNEAQ (reference sequence). This CDR3 contains 15 residues. The CDR3 here is CASSLLGGGTDTQYF. CDR3 DNA sequence: TGTGCCAGCAGCTTATTGGGGGGTGGCACAGATACGCAGTATTTT.

The chain combines TRBV4-1 with TRBJ2-1; the match to TRBD2 covers 10 bases. V lost 5 bases to trimming and J lost 3 bases; unmatched junction nucleotides: 10. This CDR3 is built from 17 residues. CDR1 and CDR2 from the germline V gene are MGHRA and YSYEKL. CDR3 bases: TGCGCCAGCAGCTATGGTAGCGGGAGGACCAACTACAATGAGCAGTTCTTC. Its protein product is CASSYGSGRTNYNEQFF.

V gene TRBV6-2 or TRBV6-3 combines with J gene TRBJ1-5; perhaps TRBD1 as D (6 bases). The CDR3 sequence is 18 residues long. V lost 6 bases and J lost 0, with 21 bases in between. The germline CDR1 and CDR2 sequences are MNHEY and SVGEGT. This CDR3 reads CASSSGAAGAHSNQPQHF. The CDR3 nucleotides are TGTGCCAGCAGCTCTGGGGCCGCGGGGGCCCATAGCAATCAGCCCCAGCATTTT.